Sequencing of this T cell receptor (beta chain) was carried out in a study of T cells in tumors and immune-related adverse events. CDR3 length: 15 residues. V lost 6 bases, J lost 1 base, and 15 bases lay in between. CDR1 is MNHNY and CDR2 is SVGAGI in the germline V gene (reference sequence). The table came from immunoSEQ multiplex PCR; TCRdb's copy has only in-frame clones and leaves some out. The sample consists of more than 20,000 clones, about 89% of them appearing once. V usage is TRBV6-6 and J usage is TRBJ1-2; weak D call: TRBD1 (5 bases). The TCR originated in a female donor with metastatic renal cell carcinoma. The material sequenced was lymph node tissue, taken from a patient treated with anti-PD-1 therapy. CDR3 loop: CASRSGALLNYGYTF. The CDR3 DNA follows: TGTGCCAGCAGGTCTGGGGCTCTCCTTAACTATGGCTACACCTTC.